The 5 T cell receptor beta chains in this list originate from one sample, sequenced in a study of identical twins. TCRdb used MiXCR to reprocess the 5' RACE reads, holding one entry per CDR3 protein. Among 1.5 million to 2 million distinct CDR3 sequences, 25% to 35% were seen once, and the ten largest hold 0.27%. The sequencing input was cord blood. The receptors come from a newborn girl in good health.

J is TRBJ2-3 and V is TRBV14, with TRBD2 matching over 7 bases. The trim removed 7 bases at V and 2 bases at J, leaving 9 bases unmatched. The CDR3 spans 15 residues. Germline CDR1 is SGHDN and CDR2 is FVKESK. CDR3 region: CASTTGGSLTDTQYF. The CDR3 DNA is TGTGCCAGCACGACGGGAGGCTCGCTCACAGATACGCAGTATTTT.

V gene TRBV7-6 combines with J gene TRBJ2-2; 12 nucleotides align to TRBD2. The CDR3 totals 17 residues. The germline gives CDR1 SGHVS, CDR2 FNYEAQ. J lost 3 bases, V lost 5 bases, and 7 bases had no gene match. This CDR3 reads CASSQALAGGDTGELFF. The DNA of the CDR3 is TGTGCCAGCAGCCAGGCCCTAGCGGGAGGGGACACCGGGGAGCTGTTTTTT.

This clonotype was counted many times. V gene TRBV29-1 combines with J gene TRBJ2-7; D call uncertain. V lost 6 bases and J lost 1, with 10 bases in between. The CDR3 spans 12 residues. Germline lookup yields CDR1 SQVTM and CDR2 ANQGSEA. The CDR3 bases are TGCAGCGTCCAAAGGGTGTCCTACGAGCAGTACTTC. Its translation: CSVQRVSYEQYF.

The chain links TRBV27 to TRBJ2-3, with D possibly being TRBD1 or TRBD2 (5 bases each). Germline V gene data show CDR1 as MNHEY and CDR2 as SMNVEV (reference sequence). The V and J ends lost 8 bases and 3 bases respectively, with 18 bases between them. The CDR3 runs to 15 residues. This CDR3 reads CASGGLPGPTDTQYF. The DNA for the CDR3 is TGTGCCAGCGGAGGACTTCCGGGGCCGACAGATACGCAGTATTTT.

The chain combines TRBV7-6 with TRBJ2-1, with TRBD1 identical over 10 bases. Germline-derived CDR1 and CDR2 are SGHVS and FNYEAQ. V lost 6 bases to trimming and J lost 8 bases; unmatched junction nucleotides: 7. This CDR3 comprises 14 residues. The CDR3 nucleotides are TGTGCCAGCAGTCCCGGGACAGGGGTCTATGAGCAGTTCTTC. Its translation is CASSPGTGVYEQFF.